This T cell receptor (beta chain) came from a study of breast tumors, draining lymph nodes, adjacent tissues. In its sample, this clonotype was seen many times. As yet, its antigen is unknown. Breast cancer patients provided tissue from their axillary draining lymph nodes. Germline V lookup: CDR1 SQVTM, CDR2 ANQGSEA. Deletions cut 7 bases from V and 0 bases from J, with 16 bases between. The CDR3 has 15 residues. TCRdb recomputed calls from the multiplex PCR reads with MiXCR, one row per CDR3 protein. The sample lists approximately 280,000 distinct CDR3 sequences, about 30% occurring once. Points from the study as a whole: Tumor repertoires ranked between lymph nodes and nontumor tissue in diversity, with V and J gene preferences. Most tumor T cells seemingly derive from lymph node, then expand in tumor.

The V gene is TRBV29-1, the J gene TRBJ2-1; D may be TRBD2 (5 bases). The TCR was taken from a female donor with breast cancer. Some clones in this sample may be carry-over from other donors' samples. The sequencing input was axillary lymph node tissue. The CDR3 here is CSATGGESSYNEQFF. The CDR3 DNA reads as TGCAGCGCAACGGGTGGGGAGAGCTCCTACAATGAGCAGTTCTTC.